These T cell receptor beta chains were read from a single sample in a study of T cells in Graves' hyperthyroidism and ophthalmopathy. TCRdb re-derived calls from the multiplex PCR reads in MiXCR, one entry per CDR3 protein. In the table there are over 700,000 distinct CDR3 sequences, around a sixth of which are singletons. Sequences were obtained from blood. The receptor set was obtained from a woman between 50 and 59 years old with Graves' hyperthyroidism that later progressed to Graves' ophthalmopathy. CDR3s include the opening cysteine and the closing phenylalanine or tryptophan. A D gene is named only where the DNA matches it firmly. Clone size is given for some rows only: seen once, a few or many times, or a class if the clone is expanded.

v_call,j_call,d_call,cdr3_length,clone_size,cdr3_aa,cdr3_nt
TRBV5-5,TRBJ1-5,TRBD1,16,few,CASSLVPTGLNQPQHF,TGTGCCAGCAGCTTGGTTCCGACAGGGCTTAATCAGCCCCAGCATTTT
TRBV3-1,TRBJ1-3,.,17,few,CASSQGGSANSGNTTYF,TGTGCCAGCAGCCAAGGTGGGTCCGCGAACTCTGGAAACACCACATATTTT
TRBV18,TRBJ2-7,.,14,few,CASSDSGASYEQYF,TGTGCCAGCTCCGACTCCGGGGCCAGCTACGAGCAGTACTTC
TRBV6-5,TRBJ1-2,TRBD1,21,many,CASSYTKNFGTEFPSGYGYTF,TGTGCCAGCAGTTACACCAAAAACTTCGGGACAGAGTTTCCCTCGGGGTATGGCTACACCTTC
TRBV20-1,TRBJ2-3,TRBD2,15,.,CSARPLLAGGFTQYF,TGCAGTGCTAGACCATTACTAGCGGGGGGTTTTACGCAGTATTTT
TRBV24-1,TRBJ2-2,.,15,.,CATRGGRVNTGELFF,TGTGCCACCAGGGGAGGCAGGGTAAATACCGGGGAGCTGTTTTTT
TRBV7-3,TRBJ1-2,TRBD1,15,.,CASSFRQGADYGYTF,TGTGCCAGCAGCTTCAGACAGGGGGCTGACTATGGCTACACCTTC
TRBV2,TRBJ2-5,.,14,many,CASSESRTQETQYF,TGTGCCAGCAGTGAAAGCCGGACTCAAGAGACCCAGTACTTC
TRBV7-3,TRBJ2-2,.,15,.,CANIYRRPNTGELFF,TGTGCCAACATCTACAGGAGACCGAACACCGGGGAGCTGTTTTTT
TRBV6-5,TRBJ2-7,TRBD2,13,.,CASSYTSAYEQYF,TGTGCCAGCAGTTACACTAGCGCCTACGAGCAGTACTTC